This T cell receptor beta chain was sequenced during a study of graft-versus-host responses after intestinal transplantation. About the study: Following induction with anti-thymocyte globulin, all recipients were given tacrolimus and steroids for three to four years.

Points from the study as a whole: Allografts of one patient group, those with graft-donor T cell macrochimerism, had high graft-versus-host to host-versus-graft clonal ratios. Recipient marrow held GvH clones, some first seen in ileum or blood.

Germline-derived CDR1 and CDR2 are MNHNY and SVGAGI (reference sequence). With 8 bases clipped from V and 4 bases from J, the junction kept 10 bases outside the gene matches. The CDR3 sequence is 15 residues long. Comments on this clone: What it recognizes is unknown.

Graft material was processed, releasing intraepithelial and lamina propria lymphocytes. Profiled with immunoSEQ multiplex PCR; TCRdb holds only in-frame clones, not every one. The table includes around 23,000 clones, around 80% detected once. V is TRBV6-6 and J is TRBJ2-5, with 10 bases identical to TRBD2. The sequence derives from a human patient who received an intestinal transplant, so some T cells may come from the graft donor. The source was ileum tissue, collected 12 days after intestinal transplant. The chain's CDR3 is CASGLAGGRRETQYF. The CDR3 region has the DNA TGTGCCAGCGGGTTAGCGGGGGGCCGGCGAGAGACCCAGTACTTC.